Detailed here is one TCR beta chain. This record belongs to a study of blood T cell repertoires in COVID-19. Recovered status applied to Cohort 3 donors who had two consecutive negative PCRs. It also applied to those with clearance or with symptom resolution. CDR1 is KGHDR and CDR2 is SFDVKD in the germline V gene. The CDR3 contains 17 residues. With V trimmed by 3 bases and J by 10 bases, 17 bases remained unmatched. Per the original data handling: Reference gene primer amplification in the assay estimated nucleated cell counts. Sequencing used immunoSEQ multiplex PCR; TCRdb keeps in-frame clones, though not all of them. The V and J calls and clone size were taken over from that table, and D and trimming were inferred from the DNA. The sample records 300,000 or so clones, roughly 90% being singletons.

This TCR was recovered from a woman between 25 and 40 years old who had recovered from COVID-19. Sequencing used PBMCs or T cells enriched from blood (not recorded which). This chain joins TRBV24-1 and TRBJ2-1, with TRBD2 identical over 7 bases. DNA of the CDR3: TGTGCCACCAGTGATGTAATCGGGGGGACTTCCACGAGCGAGCAGTTCTTC. Protein sequence: CATSDVIGGTSTSEQFF.